This T cell receptor beta chain was obtained from a study of cytomegalovirus exposure and HLA in healthy donors. Trimming shortened V by 5 bases and J by 5 bases, and 9 bases separated the two germline ends. The germline V gene encodes CDR1 SGHVS and CDR2 FNYEAQ. The CDR3 loop spans 12 amino acids. Amplification used 60 Vbeta primers and 13 Jbeta primers. Libraries were prepared by immunoSEQ multiplex PCR; TCRdb keeps only in-frame clonotypes and omits some of them. The sample carries about 77,000 clones, roughly 78% recorded once. This chain uses TRBV7-6 with TRBJ1-2; D remains ambiguous. Sequencing used PBMCs. This clonotype was obtained from a man aged 40-50 years in good health and CMV-seronegative. This chain's CDR3 is CASSLPGYGYTF. The CDR3 DNA reads as TGTGCCAGCAGCCTACCCGGTTATGGCTACACCTTC.